The 7 T cell receptor beta chains in this list originate from one sample, sequenced in a study of blood T cell repertoires in COVID-19. The protocol was immunoSEQ multiplex PCR, while the TCRdb copy is restricted to in-frame clones and leaves out a portion. The sample has fewer than 60,000 clones, around four fifths seen once; the top ten hold over 3.5%. Sequencing input: peripheral blood. These receptors came from a man in his 60s with acute or convalescent COVID-19.

V is TRBV4-2 and J is TRBJ1-1; D unresolved. The V and J ends lost 8 bases and 1 base respectively, with 5 bases between them. The V gene's germline CDR1 is LGHNA and CDR2 YNFKEQ. The CDR3 totals 11 residues. CDR3 region: CASRENTEAFF. CDR3 DNA sequence: TGTGCCAGCCGCGAGAACACTGAAGCTTTCTTT.

J is TRBJ2-1 and V is TRBV15; 13 positions match TRBD2. Germline lookup yields CDR1 LNHNV and CDR2 YYDKDF (reference sequence). This CDR3 has 15 amino acids. Trimming cost V 1 base and J 9 bases; bases outside gene matches: 3. DNA for the CDR3: TGTGCCACCAGCAGAGGACTAGCGGGGGGCCTTGAGCAGTTCTTC. It yields the protein CATSRGLAGGLEQFF.

The V gene is TRBV2, the J gene TRBJ1-2; D is perhaps TRBD1 (5 bases). Germline CDR1 is SNHLY and CDR2 is FYNNEI. V was trimmed by 5 bases and J by 8 bases, leaving 18 bases between them. This CDR3 comprises 14 residues. CDR3 protein: CASSHPGVRIGYTF. CDR3 coding DNA: TGTGCCAGCAGTCACCCGGGGGTCCGGATCGGCTACACCTTC. The complete variable domain, with remaining parts taken from reference TRBV2 and TRBJ1-2, reads EPEVTQTPSHQVTQMGQEVILRCVPISNHLYFYWYRQILGQKVEFLVSFYNNEISEKSEIFDDQFSVERPDGSNFTLKIRSTKLEDSAMYFCASSHPGVRIGYTFGSGTRLTVV.

The V gene is TRBV7-6, the J gene TRBJ1-1; D may be TRBD1 (6 bases). V lost 1 base to trimming and J lost 5 bases, with 26 bases between them. The CDR3 is made up of 19 amino acids. Germline V gives CDR1 SGHVS, CDR2 FNYEAQ. The CDR3 nucleotides read TGTGCCAGCAGCTTAGGGGGGTTAGGGACACTCAGCAGAGCAACTGAAGCTTTCTTT. Amino acid sequence: CASSLGGLGTLSRATEAFF.

V gene TRBV10-3 combines with J gene TRBJ2-1, with 10 bases aligning to TRBD1. The CDR3 has 11 amino acids. J lost 10 bases, V lost 11 bases, and 5 bases had no gene match. From germline, CDR1 is ENHRY and CDR2 SYGVKD. The CDR3 bases are TGTGCCTCCGGGACAGGGGTCGAGCAGTTCTTC. Residues: CASGTGVEQFF.

The V and J genes are TRBV28 and TRBJ2-1; perhaps TRBD2 as D (7 bases). The germline V gene encodes CDR1 MDHEN and CDR2 SYDVKM. Trimming stripped 2 bases from V and 1 base from J, with 21 bases between. This CDR3 spans 19 amino acids. The CDR3 nucleotides are TGTGCCAGCAGTTTAAGTTGGGGGGGCAGGTCTAGGTCCTACAATGAGCAGTTCTTC. As protein: CASSLSWGGRSRSYNEQFF.

V usage is TRBV10-3 and J usage is TRBJ1-2; 9 bases match TRBD1. Germline V CDR1 and CDR2: ENHRY, SYGVKD. V dropped 8 bases and J dropped 2; count of bases not matched to a gene: 12. There are 16 residues in the CDR3. The CDR3 nucleotides are TGTGCCATCTCTGGGGGAACGGGACAGGGCAACTATGGCTACACCTTC. Protein product: CAISGGTGQGNYGYTF.